This is a list of T cell receptor beta chains from one sample in a study of blood T cell repertoires in COVID-19. Sequencing was performed with immunoSEQ multiplex PCR; in TCRdb, only in-frame clones are kept and a portion is missing. The sample shows roughly 380,000 clones, more than 75% of them seen only once. Sequenced material: peripheral blood. Receptor source: a human donor with acute or convalescent COVID-19. The donor label of this sample is uncertain. Each CDR3 is given with its conserved first and last residue. D genes are given only for firm matches. Clone sizes are given selectively: once, few, many, or a class where the clone is expanded.

clone size	V gene	J gene	D gene	CDR3 protein	CDR3 DNA
-	TRBV10-2	TRBJ2-2	TRBD1	CASRNLDRGYTGELFF	TGCGCCAGCAGAAATCTCGACAGGGGCTACACCGGGGAGCTGTTTTTT
-	TRBV20-1	TRBJ2-1	-	CSAYHNEQFF	TGCAGTGCTTATCACAATGAGCAGTTCTTC
-	TRBV10-1	TRBJ2-3	TRBD2	CASSERETSGGPDTQYF	TGCGCCAGCAGTGAAAGGGAAACTAGCGGGGGGCCAGATACGCAGTATTTT
few	TRBV7-7	TRBJ2-5	-	CASSFTNGPGSGETQYF	TGTGCCAGCAGCTTTACCAACGGACCGGGATCTGGGGAGACCCAGTACTTC
-	TRBV28	TRBJ1-1	TRBD1	CASSPTGTANTEAFF	TGTGCCAGCAGTCCTACCGGGACAGCTAACACTGAAGCTTTCTTT
-	TRBV7-6	TRBJ1-1	-	CASSLGGGLDMNTEAFF	TGTGCCAGCAGCTTAGGAGGTGGGTTGGACATGAACACTGAAGCTTTCTTT
-	TRBV29-1	TRBJ2-2	-	CSVRHSTGELFF	TGCAGCGTCAGGCACTCCACCGGGGAGCTGTTTTTT
-	TRBV28	TRBJ2-5	TRBD2	CASSLRTSGKETQYF	TGTGCCAGCAGTTTACGGACTAGCGGGAAGGAGACCCAGTACTTC
-	TRBV7-9	TRBJ2-1	TRBD1	CASSPRGTGANEQFF	TGTGCCAGCAGCCCTCGGGGGACAGGGGCCAATGAGCAGTTCTTC
once	TRBV18	TRBJ1-2	TRBD1	CASSPSLAPGQGYGYTF	TGTGCCAGCTCACCATCCCTAGCTCCGGGACAGGGCTATGGCTACACCTTC
-	TRBV5-5	TRBJ1-2	-	CASSSYVGAYGYTF	TGTGCCAGCAGCTCCTACGTCGGAGCCTATGGCTACACCTTC
-	TRBV5-1	TRBJ1-4	-	CASSLVLRPSATNEKLFF	TGCGCCAGCAGCTTGGTCCTTCGGCCCAGCGCAACTAATGAAAAACTGTTTTTT
-	TRBV14	TRBJ2-1	TRBD1	CASSLLDRDEQFF	TGTGCCAGCAGCTTACTAGACAGGGATGAGCAGTTCTTC
few	TRBV28	TRBJ1-4	TRBD1	CASSAGTGVNEKLFF	TGTGCCAGCAGTGCGGGGACAGGGGTTAATGAAAAACTGTTTTTT
-	TRBV18	TRBJ2-5	TRBD2	CASSPRSGRAGETQYF	TGTGCCAGCTCACCAAGGAGCGGGAGGGCTGGGGAGACCCAGTACTTC
-	TRBV21-1	TRBJ2-7	-	CASSPTGVKATYEQYF	TGTGCCAGCAGCCCCACAGGGGTAAAGGCCACCTACGAGCAGTACTTC
-	TRBV18	TRBJ1-1	-	CASSRGSNTEAFF	TGTGCCAGCTCACGAGGTTCGAACACTGAAGCTTTCTTT
few	TRBV11-2	TRBJ2-7	TRBD2	CASSFERGDYEQYF	TGTGCCAGCAGCTTTGAGCGGGGAGATTACGAGCAGTACTTC
-	TRBV7-6	TRBJ2-1	-	CASSPLTQNEQFF	TGTGCCAGCAGTCCATTAACACAAAATGAGCAGTTCTTC
-	TRBV4-2	TRBJ2-1	-	CASSPPGTYNEQFF	TGTGCCAGCAGCCCCCCAGGGACCTACAATGAGCAGTTCTTC
-	TRBV27	TRBJ2-1	-	CASSLARRLNEQFF	TGTGCCAGCAGTTTAGCCCGGCGGTTGAATGAGCAGTTCTTC
-	TRBV4-1	TRBJ2-7	-	CASSQAGSSRQYF	TGCGCCAGCAGCCAAGCAGGGTCGTCGAGGCAGTACTTC
-	TRBV19	TRBJ2-3	TRBD2	CASSFRLAGSTDTQYF	TGTGCCAGTAGTTTCCGACTAGCGGGGAGCACAGATACGCAGTATTTT
-	TRBV7-8	TRBJ1-2	-	CASGITDRNYGYTF	TGTGCCAGCGGTATAACAGATCGAAACTATGGCTACACCTTC
-	TRBV6-5	TRBJ1-5	-	CASSYVAGTNQPQHF	TGTGCCAGCAGTTATGTGGCAGGGACTAATCAGCCCCAGCATTTT
-	TRBV18	TRBJ1-5	TRBD1	CASSPGQVTNQPQHF	TGTGCCAGCTCACCGGGACAGGTCACCAATCAGCCCCAGCATTTT
-	TRBV4-1	TRBJ1-1	TRBD1	CASSQDPGQAFYTEAFF	TGCGCCAGCAGCCAAGACCCGGGACAGGCCTTTTATACTGAAGCTTTCTTT
-	TRBV28	TRBJ2-1	-	CASRLDNEQFF	TGTGCCAGCCGTCTTGACAATGAGCAGTTCTTC
-	TRBV5-1	TRBJ1-5	TRBD1	CASSLAGTGPNQPQHF	TGCGCCAGCAGCTTGGCGGGGACAGGGCCGAATCAGCCCCAGCATTTT
-	TRBV4-2	TRBJ1-2	TRBD1	CASSSTQGVKGYTF	TGTGCCAGCAGTTCCACACAGGGGGTTAAGGGCTACACCTTC
few	TRBV30	TRBJ2-3	TRBD2	CAWTSGSWDTQYF	TGTGCCTGGACTAGCGGGAGTTGGGATACGCAGTATTTT
-	TRBV19	TRBJ2-3	-	CFLVGGRAYTDTQYF	TGTTTTTTGGTGGGGGGTCGAGCGTACACAGATACGCAGTATTTT
few	TRBV12-3/TRBV12-4	TRBJ2-5	-	CASSMYRVGTQYF	TGTGCCAGCAGCATGTACAGGGTCGGGACCCAGTACTTC
-	TRBV6-5	TRBJ1-2	-	CATRPTGHSNYGYTF	TGTGCCACCCGGCCTACGGGACACTCTAACTATGGCTACACCTTC
once	TRBV5-1	TRBJ2-1	-	CASSTQAGSYNEQFF	TGCGCCAGCAGCACCCAGGCCGGCTCCTACAATGAGCAGTTCTTC
-	TRBV28	TRBJ2-7	TRBD2	CASTFGGGVYEQYF	TGTGCCAGCACCTTCGGCGGGGGGGTATACGAGCAGTACTTC
-	TRBV5-3	TRBJ2-1	-	CARSLCECRDYNEQFF	TGTGCCAGAAGCTTGTGCGAGTGCCGAGATTACAATGAGCAGTTCTTC
-	TRBV18	TRBJ2-1	TRBD2	CASSLGLAGVREQFF	TGTGCCAGCTCACTCGGGCTAGCGGGGGTCCGTGAGCAGTTCTTC
-	TRBV5-1	TRBJ2-2	TRBD2	CASSFSGGNTGELFF	TGCGCCAGCAGCTTCAGCGGGGGGAACACCGGGGAGCTGTTTTTT
-	TRBV30	TRBJ2-1	TRBD2	CAWGGLAGRRNEQFF	TGTGCCTGGGGGGGGTTAGCGGGGCGGCGCAATGAGCAGTTCTTC
-	TRBV7-9	TRBJ1-5	-	CASSLGSGGSGPQHF	TGTGCCAGCAGCTTAGGTAGCGGGGGCTCCGGGCCCCAGCATTTT
few	TRBV7-9	TRBJ1-1	-	CASSLDRDVTEAFF	TGTGCCAGCAGCTTAGACAGGGACGTCACTGAAGCTTTCTTT
few	TRBV3-1/TRBV3-2	TRBJ1-6	-	CASSHVGSSYNSPLHF	TGTGCCAGCAGCCATGTCGGGAGCTCCTATAATTCACCCCTCCACTTT
-	TRBV30	TRBJ2-1	TRBD2	CAWSKGLLYNEQFF	TGTGCCTGGAGTAAGGGACTACTTTACAATGAGCAGTTCTTC
-	TRBV11-2	TRBJ2-1	TRBD2	CASSLRRLAGIKGNEQFF	TGTGCCAGCAGCTTACGGCGGCTAGCGGGGATTAAGGGGAATGAGCAGTTCTTC
-	TRBV18	TRBJ2-2	-	CASSPRGTGELFF	TGTGCCAGCTCACCTAGGGGGACCGGGGAGCTGTTTTTT